The 6 T cell receptor beta chains presented below share a single source sample, sequenced in a study of post-analysis software for immune sequencing data. General study results and limits: TRBV segments more frequent in patients than in controls numbered five and included TRBV5-6, TRBV5-1 and TRBV20-1.

Sequencing libraries made from TCR beta cDNA carried unique molecular identifiers. Each CDR3 protein gets one entry after TCRdb re-called the PCR reads with MiXCR. The sample gives around 190,000 distinct CDR3 sequences, roughly 30% of which show up once; around 3.7% is in the top ten. These TCRs' antigens remain unknown. Sequenced sample: blood. The receptor set was obtained from a girl younger than 18 with multiple sclerosis.

In this sample, this clonotype turned up many times. The chain uses TRBV12-3 or TRBV12-4 and TRBJ2-7, with D possibly TRBD1 on 6 matching bases. The CDR3 runs 15 residues. Trimming removed 6 bases from V and 3 bases from J, with 18 bases in between. CDR3 sequence: CASSNIRDKDYEQYF. The DNA for the CDR3 is TGTGCCAGCAGCAACATCCGGGACAAAGACTACGAGCAGTACTTC.

The count of this clonotype is one. This could be a read error, since a much larger clone is one nucleotide away. The chain uses TRBV15 and TRBJ2-7, with D perhaps TRBD1 (5 bases). The DNA end is a closer match to TRBJ2-5, so the J assignment may be wrong. Germline V gene sequence: CDR1 LNHNV, CDR2 YYDKDF (reference sequence). This CDR3 is built from 15 residues. The CDR3 coding sequence is TGTGCCACCAGCAGAGGGACATTCCAAGGCGGGACCCAGTACTTC. It translates to CATSRGTFQGGTQYF.

The chain has TRBV20-1 and TRBJ1-6; 8 bases fit TRBD1. The CDR3 loop spans 17 amino acids. With V trimmed by 0 bases and J by 8 bases, 12 bases remained unmatched. Germline CDR1 and CDR2: DFQATT and SNEGSKA (reference sequence). The CDR3 DNA reads TGCAGTGCTAGAGAAGGACAGGGTCGGGGATTTTATTCACCCCTCCACTTT. Translated: CSAREGQGRGFYSPLHF.

The chain couples TRBV7-8 to TRBJ1-1; D ambiguous. V gave up 2 bases and J gave up 7 bases, with 17 bases separating them. Germline-derived CDR1 and CDR2 are SGHVS and FQNEAQ. The CDR3 has 15 residues. CDR3 coding DNA: TGTGCCAGCAGCTTAAGAGCCAGCCTCTCGATTGAAGCTTTCTTT. This translates into CASSLRASLSIEAFF.

The sample holds a few counts of this clonotype. This may arise from a read error, as a much more abundant clone is one base away. The chain recombines TRBV5-1 with TRBJ2-5; D may be TRBD1 (6 bases). The CDR3 length is 17 residues. Germline CDR1 is SGHRS and CDR2 is YFSETQ. With 4 bases removed from V and 11 bases from J, the gap between germline ends came to 30 bases. The chain's CDR3 is CASSPPRGGRDYNEQYF. CDR3 coding DNA: TGCGCCAGCAGCCCCCCGCGTGGGGGCCGTGATTACAATGAGCAGTACTTC.

This clonotype has just a few counts. The rearrangement uses TRBV5-1 and TRBJ2-3; TRBD2 matches at 11 bases. Per the germline V gene, CDR1 is SGHRS and CDR2 is YFSETQ. The CDR3 contains 16 residues. Trimming took 4 bases from V and 6 from J; bases not matched to a gene: 10. This CDR3 reads CASSTNPSGGTDTQYF. The CDR3 DNA reads as TGCGCCAGCAGCACAAACCCTAGCGGGGGGACGGATACGCAGTATTTT. Using reference TRBV5-1 and TRBJ2-3 for the parts outside the CDR3, the full variable domain is KAGVTQTPRYLIKTRGQQVTLSCSPISGHRSVSWYQQTPGQGLQFLFEYFSETQRNKGNFPGRFSGRQFSNSRSEMNVSTLELGDSALYLCASSTNPSGGTDTQYFGPGTRLTVL.